This T cell receptor (beta chain) was documented in a study of beta chain features in type 1 diabetes. Study-level results: TCRB repertoires of naive, central memory and Treg cells appeared more similar among patients than among healthy donors.

The isolated RNA, all of it, was reverse transcribed, so expressed TCRB transcripts were what got sequenced. Assay used: immunoSEQ multiplex PCR; TCRdb lists only in-frame clones, some missing. Among over 100,000 clones listed, 30% to 50% were seen once. This clone was detected a few times. Antigen specificity is unknown. The sequenced sample was stem cell memory CD4+ T cells from blood. This TCR was recovered from a woman under 30 in good health.

CDR3 protein: CASSVRRTPGETQYF. The CDR3, as DNA: TGTGCCAGCAGCGTTCGCCGGACGCCGGGGGAGACCCAGTACTTC. V and J are TRBV7-8 and TRBJ2-5, with TRBD2 as a possible D gene (5 bases). V lost 5 bases, J lost 5 bases, and 18 bases lay in between. CDR3 length equals 15 residues. CDR1 and CDR2 (germline): SGHVS, FQNEAQ.